This T cell receptor (beta chain) is drawn from a study of CD8+ T cells in alopecia areata. Study background: Treatment comprised oral tofacitinib, 5 to 10 mg twice daily, in treated patients. Tofacitinib therapy lasting 6 to 18 months was followed by 6 months off drug. The study, taken as a whole, reports: Scalp specimens additionally yield sequences from normal skin's resident alphabeta T cells. Elevated clonality characterized lesional scalp relative to normal scalp, particularly in alopecia totalis/universalis.

Looked up from germline, CDR1 is ENHRY and CDR2 is SYGVKD. Trimming removed 3 bases from V and 3 bases from J, with 16 bases in between. This CDR3 is built from 16 residues. As regards this clone: No antigen is known for it.

Isolated RNA was reverse transcribed into cDNA used as the sequencing template. Produced via immunoSEQ multiplex PCR; TCRdb's table is partial and in-frame only. The data show 250,000 to 300,000 clones, 58% seen once. Regarding treatment: oral pan-JAK inhibitor, 5-10 mg twice daily. Sample: CD4+ T cells sorted from blood, taken at week 24, from a patient treated with tofacitinib. The J gene is TRBJ2-3, the V gene TRBV10-3; TRBD1 or TRBD2 may be the D gene (6 bases each). This receptor was obtained from a human donor with alopecia areata. The CDR3 sequence is CAISEGGGRWTDTQYF. The CDR3 nucleotides are TGTGCCATCAGTGAAGGTGGGGGGCGCTGGACAGATACGCAGTATTTT.